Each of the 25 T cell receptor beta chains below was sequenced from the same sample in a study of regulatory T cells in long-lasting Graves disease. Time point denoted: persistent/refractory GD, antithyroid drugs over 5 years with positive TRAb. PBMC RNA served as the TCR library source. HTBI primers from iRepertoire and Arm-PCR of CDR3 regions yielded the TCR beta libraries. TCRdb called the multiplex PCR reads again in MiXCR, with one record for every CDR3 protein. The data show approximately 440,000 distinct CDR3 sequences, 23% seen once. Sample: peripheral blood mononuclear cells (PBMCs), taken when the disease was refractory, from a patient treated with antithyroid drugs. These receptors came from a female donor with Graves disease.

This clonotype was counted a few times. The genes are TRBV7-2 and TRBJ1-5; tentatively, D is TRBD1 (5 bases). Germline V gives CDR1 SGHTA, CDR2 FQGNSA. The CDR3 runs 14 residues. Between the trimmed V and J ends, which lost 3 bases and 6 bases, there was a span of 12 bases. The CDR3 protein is CASSLMAGPQPQHF. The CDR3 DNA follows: TGTGCCAGCAGCTTGATGGCAGGGCCTCAGCCCCAGCATTTT.

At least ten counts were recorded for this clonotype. This chain's CDR3 is CASSFDRTNYGYTF. For the CDR3, the DNA is TGTGCCAGCAGCTTTGACAGGACTAACTATGGCTACACCTTC. The rearrangement joins TRBV7-9 to TRBJ1-2, with D tentatively TRBD1 (6 bases). Germline V CDR1 and CDR2: SEHNR, FQNEAQ (reference sequence). There are 14 residues in the CDR3. Trimming stripped 3 bases from V and 0 bases from J, with 8 bases between.

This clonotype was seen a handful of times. The CDR3 nucleotides are TGTGCCAGCAGTTTATTGTCGCTAGCGGGAAGCGACGAGCAGTACTTC. Its protein is CASSLLSLAGSDEQYF. This chain links TRBV27 with TRBJ2-7; 9 positions agree with TRBD2. V was pared by 1 base and J by 5 bases, with 9 bases of the junction left unmatched. The CDR3 sequence is 16 residues long. Looked up from germline, CDR1 is MNHEY and CDR2 is SMNVEV (reference sequence).

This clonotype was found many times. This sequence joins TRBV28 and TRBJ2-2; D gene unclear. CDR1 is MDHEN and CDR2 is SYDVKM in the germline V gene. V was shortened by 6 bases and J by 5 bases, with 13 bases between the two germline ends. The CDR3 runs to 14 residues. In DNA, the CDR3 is TGTGCCAGCAGCGAATCTTTTCAGACCGGGGAGCTGTTTTTT. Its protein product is CASSESFQTGELFF.

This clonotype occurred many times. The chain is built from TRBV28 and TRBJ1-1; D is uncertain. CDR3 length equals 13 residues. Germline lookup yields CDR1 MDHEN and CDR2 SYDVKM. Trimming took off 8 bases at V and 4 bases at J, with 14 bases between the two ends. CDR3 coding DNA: TGTGCCAGCTTCCCAGCGAGAAGCACTGAAGCTTTCTTT. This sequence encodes CASFPARSTEAFF.

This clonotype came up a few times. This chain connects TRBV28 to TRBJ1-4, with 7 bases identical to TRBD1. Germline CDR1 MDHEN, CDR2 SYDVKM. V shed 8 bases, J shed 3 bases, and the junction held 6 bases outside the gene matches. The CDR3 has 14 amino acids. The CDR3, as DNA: TGTGCCAGCGCTAGACAGGGTTCTAATGAAAAACTGTTTTTT. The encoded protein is CASARQGSNEKLFF.

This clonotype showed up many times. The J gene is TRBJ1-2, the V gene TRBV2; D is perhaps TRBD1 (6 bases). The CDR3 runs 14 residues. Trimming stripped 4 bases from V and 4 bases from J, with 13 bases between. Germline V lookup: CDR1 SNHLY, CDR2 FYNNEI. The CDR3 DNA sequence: TGTGCCAGCAGTGGACAGGACCTAGTCTATGGCTACACCTTC. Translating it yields CASSGQDLVYGYTF.

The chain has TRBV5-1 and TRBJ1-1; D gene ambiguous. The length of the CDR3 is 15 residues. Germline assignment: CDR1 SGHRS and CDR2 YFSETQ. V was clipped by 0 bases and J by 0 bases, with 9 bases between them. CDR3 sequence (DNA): TGCGCCAGCAGCTTGGGTTTCGGGGTGAACACTGAAGCTTTCTTT. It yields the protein CASSLGFGVNTEAFF.

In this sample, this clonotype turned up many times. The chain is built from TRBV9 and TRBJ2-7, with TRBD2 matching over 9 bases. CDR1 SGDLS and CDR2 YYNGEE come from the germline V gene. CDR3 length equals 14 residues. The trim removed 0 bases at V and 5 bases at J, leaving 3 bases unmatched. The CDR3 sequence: CASSVASGVDEQYF. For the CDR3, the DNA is TGTGCCAGCAGCGTAGCTAGCGGGGTCGACGAGCAGTACTTC.

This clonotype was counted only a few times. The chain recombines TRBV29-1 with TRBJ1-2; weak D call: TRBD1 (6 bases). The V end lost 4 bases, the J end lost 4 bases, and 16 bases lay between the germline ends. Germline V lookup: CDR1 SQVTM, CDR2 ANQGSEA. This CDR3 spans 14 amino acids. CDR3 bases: TGCAGCGTTGTTTGGGGGGCCATTTCCTATGGCTACACCTTC. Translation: CSVVWGAISYGYTF.

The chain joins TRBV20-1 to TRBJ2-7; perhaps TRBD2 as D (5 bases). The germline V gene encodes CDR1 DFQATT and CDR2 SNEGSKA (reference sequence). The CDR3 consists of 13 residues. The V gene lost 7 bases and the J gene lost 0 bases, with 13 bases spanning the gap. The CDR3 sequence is CSVAGPASYEQYF. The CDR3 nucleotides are TGCAGTGTCGCGGGCCCAGCCTCCTACGAGCAGTACTTC.

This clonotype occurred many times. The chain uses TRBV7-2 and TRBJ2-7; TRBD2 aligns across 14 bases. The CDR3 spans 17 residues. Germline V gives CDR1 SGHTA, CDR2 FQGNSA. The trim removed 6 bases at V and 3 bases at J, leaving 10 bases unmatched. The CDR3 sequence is CASSRPGTSGRSYEQYF. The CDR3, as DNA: TGTGCCAGCAGTCGTCCAGGGACTAGCGGGAGAAGCTACGAGCAGTACTTC.

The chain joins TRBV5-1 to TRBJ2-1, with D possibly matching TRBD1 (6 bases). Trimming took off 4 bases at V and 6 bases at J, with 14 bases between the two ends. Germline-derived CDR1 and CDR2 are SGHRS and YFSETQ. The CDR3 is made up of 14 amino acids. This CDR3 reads CASSTTQGFNEQFF. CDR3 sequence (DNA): TGCGCCAGCAGCACGACACAGGGATTCAATGAGCAGTTCTTC.

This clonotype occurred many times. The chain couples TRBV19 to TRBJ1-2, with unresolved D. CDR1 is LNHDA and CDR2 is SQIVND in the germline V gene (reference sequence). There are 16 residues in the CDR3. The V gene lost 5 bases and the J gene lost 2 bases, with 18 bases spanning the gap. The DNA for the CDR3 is TGTGCCAGTAGTGTCCCCGGCCGGCAGACCAACTATGGCTACACCTTC. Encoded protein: CASSVPGRQTNYGYTF.

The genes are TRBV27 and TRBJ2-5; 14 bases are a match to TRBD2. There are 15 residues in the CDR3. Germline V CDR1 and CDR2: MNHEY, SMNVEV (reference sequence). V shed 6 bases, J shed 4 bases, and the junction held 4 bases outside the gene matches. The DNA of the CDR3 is TGTGCCAGCAGGCCGGGACTAGCGGGAGTAGAGACCCAGTACTTC. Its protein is CASRPGLAGVETQYF.

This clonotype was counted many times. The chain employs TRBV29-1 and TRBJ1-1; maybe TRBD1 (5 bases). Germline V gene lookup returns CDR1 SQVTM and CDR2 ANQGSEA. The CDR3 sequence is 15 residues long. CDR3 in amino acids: CTTFPGPGGDTEAFF. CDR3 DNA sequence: TGCACTACCTTTCCGGGGCCCGGAGGGGACACTGAAGCTTTCTTT.

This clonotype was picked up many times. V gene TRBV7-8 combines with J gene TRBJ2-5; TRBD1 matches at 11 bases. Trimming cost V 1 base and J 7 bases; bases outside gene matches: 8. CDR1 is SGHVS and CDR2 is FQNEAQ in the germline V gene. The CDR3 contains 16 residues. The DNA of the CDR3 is TGTGCCAGCAGCTTAGGAAGGACAGGGGGCATGATGACCCAGTACTTC. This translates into CASSLGRTGGMMTQYF.

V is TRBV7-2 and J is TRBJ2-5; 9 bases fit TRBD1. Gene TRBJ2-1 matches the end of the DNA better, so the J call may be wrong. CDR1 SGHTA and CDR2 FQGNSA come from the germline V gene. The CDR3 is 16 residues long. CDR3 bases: TGTGCCAGCAGCTTAGCGCCGGGACAGGGCTCTGTTGAGCAGTTCTTC. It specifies CASSLAPGQGSVEQFF.

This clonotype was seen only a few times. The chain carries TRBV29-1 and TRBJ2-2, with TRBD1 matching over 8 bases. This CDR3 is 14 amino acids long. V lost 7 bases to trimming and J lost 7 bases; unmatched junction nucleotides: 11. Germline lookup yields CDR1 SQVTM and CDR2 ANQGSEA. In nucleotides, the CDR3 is TGCAGCGCCGAACAGGGGGGCGCTAACGGGGAGCTGTTTTTT. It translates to CSAEQGGANGELFF.

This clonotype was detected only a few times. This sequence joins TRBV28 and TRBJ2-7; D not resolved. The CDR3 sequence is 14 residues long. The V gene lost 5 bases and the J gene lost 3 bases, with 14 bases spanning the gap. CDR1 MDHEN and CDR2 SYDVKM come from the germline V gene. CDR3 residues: CASSPALKRYEQYF. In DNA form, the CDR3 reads TGTGCCAGCAGTCCTGCTCTAAAACGCTACGAGCAGTACTTC.

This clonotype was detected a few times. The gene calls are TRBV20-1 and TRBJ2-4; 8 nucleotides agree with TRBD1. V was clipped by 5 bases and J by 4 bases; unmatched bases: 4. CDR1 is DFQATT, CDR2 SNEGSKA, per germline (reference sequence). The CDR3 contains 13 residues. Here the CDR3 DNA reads TGCAGTGCTCACAGGACAGGGAAAAACATTCAGTACTTC. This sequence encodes CSAHRTGKNIQYF.

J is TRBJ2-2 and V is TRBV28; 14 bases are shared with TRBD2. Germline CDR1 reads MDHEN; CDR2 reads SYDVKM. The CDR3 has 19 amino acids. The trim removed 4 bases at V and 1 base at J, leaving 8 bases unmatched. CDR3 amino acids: CASSSGLAGGIRNTGELFF. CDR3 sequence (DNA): TGTGCCAGCAGTTCCGGACTAGCGGGAGGTATAAGGAACACCGGGGAGCTGTTTTTT.

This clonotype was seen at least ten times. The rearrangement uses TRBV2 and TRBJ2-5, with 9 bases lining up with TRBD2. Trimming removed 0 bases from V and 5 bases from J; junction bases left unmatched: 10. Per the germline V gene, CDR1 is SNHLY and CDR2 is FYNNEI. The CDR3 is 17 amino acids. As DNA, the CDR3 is TGTGCCAGCAGTGAAGCCGGGGTCCTAGCGGGAAGGGAGACCCAGTACTTC. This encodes CASSEAGVLAGRETQYF.

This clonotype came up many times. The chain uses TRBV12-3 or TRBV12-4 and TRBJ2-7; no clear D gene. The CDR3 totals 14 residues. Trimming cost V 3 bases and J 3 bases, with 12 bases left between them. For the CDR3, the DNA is TGTGCCAGCAGTTTTCATAGCTCAAACTACGAGCAGTACTTC. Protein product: CASSFHSSNYEQYF.

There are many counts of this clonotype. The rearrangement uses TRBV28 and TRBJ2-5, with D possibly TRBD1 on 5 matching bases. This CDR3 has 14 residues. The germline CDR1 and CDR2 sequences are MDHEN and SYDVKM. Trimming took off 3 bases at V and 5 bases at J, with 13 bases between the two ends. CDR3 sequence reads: CASSFPGSEETQYF. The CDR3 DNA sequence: TGTGCCAGCAGTTTCCCAGGGTCGGAGGAGACCCAGTACTTC.